This T cell receptor beta chain came from a study of early T cells in non-severe SARS-CoV-2 infection. About the research overall: Chains were unpaired, as sequencing was done on bulk RNA from unsorted whole blood.

The library protocol tagged individual cDNA molecules with unique molecular identifiers. In TCRdb, the 5' RACE reads were re-called with MiXCR into one record per CDR3 protein. The sample consists of tens of thousands of distinct CDR3 sequences, approximately 13% of them appearing once. This clonotype was detected many times. The ends were cut back, 4 bases at V and 7 bases at J, with 8 bases in the middle. This CDR3 has 11 residues. The germline gives CDR1 LNHDA, CDR2 SQIVND (reference sequence). The clonotype was recovered from an adult who was a healthcare worker with PCR-confirmed SARS-CoV-2 infection or an uninfected control (not recorded which). The J gene is TRBJ2-7, the V gene TRBV19; no clear D gene. Sample: whole blood. The CDR3 reads CASSNGLEQYF. Here the CDR3 DNA reads TGTGCCAGTAGTAACGGTCTGGAGCAGTACTTC.